This TCR beta chain is drawn from a study of response to subunit inactivated influenza vaccine. TCRdb called the RT-PCR reads again in MiXCR, with one record for every CDR3 protein. The sample yields around 320,000 distinct CDR3 sequences, roughly 20% seen once. The table lists this clonotype with many counts. The CDR3 has 13 amino acids. Deletions cut 5 bases from V and 7 bases from J, with 9 bases between. Germline V gene data show CDR1 as SGHTA and CDR2 as FQGNSA. This sample comprised PBMCs from blood, obtained less than 22 months after vaccination. This sequence joins TRBV7-2 and TRBJ1-6; D not resolved. The clonotype comes from a man in his fifties or sixties who received an inactivated influenza vaccine. CDR3 sequence: CASSHDLNSPLHF. CDR3 coding DNA: TGTGCCAGCAGCCACGACCTGAATTCACCCCTCCACTTT.